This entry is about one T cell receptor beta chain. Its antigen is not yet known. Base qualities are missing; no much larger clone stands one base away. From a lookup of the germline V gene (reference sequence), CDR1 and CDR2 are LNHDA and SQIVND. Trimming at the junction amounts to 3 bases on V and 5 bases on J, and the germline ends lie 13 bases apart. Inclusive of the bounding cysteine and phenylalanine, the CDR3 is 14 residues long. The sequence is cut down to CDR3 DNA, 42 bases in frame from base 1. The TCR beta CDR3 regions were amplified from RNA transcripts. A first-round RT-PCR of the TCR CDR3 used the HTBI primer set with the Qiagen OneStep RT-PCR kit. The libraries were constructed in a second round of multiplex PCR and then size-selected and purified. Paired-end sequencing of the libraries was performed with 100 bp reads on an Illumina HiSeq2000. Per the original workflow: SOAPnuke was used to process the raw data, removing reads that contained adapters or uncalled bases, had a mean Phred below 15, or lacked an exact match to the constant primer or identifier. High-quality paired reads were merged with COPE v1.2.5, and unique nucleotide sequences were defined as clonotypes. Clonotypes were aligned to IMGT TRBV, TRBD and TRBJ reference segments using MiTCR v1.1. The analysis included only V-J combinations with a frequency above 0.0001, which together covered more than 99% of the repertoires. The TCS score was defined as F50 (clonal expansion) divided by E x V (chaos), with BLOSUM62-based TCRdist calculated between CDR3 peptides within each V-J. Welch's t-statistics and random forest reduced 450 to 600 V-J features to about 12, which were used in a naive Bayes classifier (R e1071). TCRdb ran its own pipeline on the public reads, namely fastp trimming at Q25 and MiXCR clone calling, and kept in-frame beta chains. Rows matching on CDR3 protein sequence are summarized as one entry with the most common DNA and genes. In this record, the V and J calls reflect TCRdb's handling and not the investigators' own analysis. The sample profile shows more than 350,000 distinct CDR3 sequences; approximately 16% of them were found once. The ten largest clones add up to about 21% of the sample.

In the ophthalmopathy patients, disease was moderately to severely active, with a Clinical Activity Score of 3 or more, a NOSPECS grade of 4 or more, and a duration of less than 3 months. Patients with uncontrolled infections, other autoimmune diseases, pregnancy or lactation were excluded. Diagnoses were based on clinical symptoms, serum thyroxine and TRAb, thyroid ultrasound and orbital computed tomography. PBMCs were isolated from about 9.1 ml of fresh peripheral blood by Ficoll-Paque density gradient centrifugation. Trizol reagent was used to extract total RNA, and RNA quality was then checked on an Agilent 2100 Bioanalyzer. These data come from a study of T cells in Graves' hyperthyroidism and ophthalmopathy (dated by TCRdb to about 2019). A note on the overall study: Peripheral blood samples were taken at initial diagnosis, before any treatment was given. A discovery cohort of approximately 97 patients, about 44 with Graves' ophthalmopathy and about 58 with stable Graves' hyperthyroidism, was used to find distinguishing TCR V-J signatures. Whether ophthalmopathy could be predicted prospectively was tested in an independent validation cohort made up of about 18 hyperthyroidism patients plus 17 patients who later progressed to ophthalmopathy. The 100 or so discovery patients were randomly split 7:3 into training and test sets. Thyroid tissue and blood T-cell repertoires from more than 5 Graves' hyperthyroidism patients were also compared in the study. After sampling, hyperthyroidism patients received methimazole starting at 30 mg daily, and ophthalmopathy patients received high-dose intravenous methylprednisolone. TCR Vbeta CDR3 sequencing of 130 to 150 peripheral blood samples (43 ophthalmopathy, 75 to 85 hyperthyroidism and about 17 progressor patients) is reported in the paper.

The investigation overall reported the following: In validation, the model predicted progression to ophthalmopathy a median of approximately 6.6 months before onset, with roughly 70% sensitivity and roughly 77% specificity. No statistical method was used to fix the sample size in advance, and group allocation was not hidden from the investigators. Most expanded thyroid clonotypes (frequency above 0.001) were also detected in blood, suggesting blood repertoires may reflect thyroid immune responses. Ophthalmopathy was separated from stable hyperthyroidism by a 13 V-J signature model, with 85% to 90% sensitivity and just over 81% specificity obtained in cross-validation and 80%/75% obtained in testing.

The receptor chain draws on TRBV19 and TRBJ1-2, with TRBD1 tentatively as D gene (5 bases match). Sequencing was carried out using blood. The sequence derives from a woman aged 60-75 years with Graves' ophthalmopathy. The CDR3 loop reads CASSIAAGDYGYTF. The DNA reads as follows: TGTGCCAGTAGTATCGCAGCGGGGGATTATGGCTACACCTTC.